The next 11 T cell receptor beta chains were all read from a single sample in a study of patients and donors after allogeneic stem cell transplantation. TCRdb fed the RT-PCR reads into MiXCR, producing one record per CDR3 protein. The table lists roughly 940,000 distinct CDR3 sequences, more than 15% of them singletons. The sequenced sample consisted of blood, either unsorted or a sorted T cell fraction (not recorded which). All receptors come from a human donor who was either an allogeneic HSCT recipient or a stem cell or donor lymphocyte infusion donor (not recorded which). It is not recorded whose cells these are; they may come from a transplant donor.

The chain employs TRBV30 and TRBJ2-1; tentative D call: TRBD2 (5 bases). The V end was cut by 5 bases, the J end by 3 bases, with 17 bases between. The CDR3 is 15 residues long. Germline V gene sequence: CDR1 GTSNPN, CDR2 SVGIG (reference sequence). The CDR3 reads CAWVLPGGFYNEQFF. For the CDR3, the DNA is TGTGCCTGGGTCCTCCCGGGCGGGTTCTACAATGAGCAGTTCTTC.

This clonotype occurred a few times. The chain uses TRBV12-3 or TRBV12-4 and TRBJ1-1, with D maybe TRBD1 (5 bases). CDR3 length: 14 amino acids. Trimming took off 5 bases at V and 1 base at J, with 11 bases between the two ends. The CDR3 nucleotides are TGTGCCAGCAGTCTCCGGGACCCGAACACTGAAGCTTTCTTT. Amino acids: CASSLRDPNTEAFF.

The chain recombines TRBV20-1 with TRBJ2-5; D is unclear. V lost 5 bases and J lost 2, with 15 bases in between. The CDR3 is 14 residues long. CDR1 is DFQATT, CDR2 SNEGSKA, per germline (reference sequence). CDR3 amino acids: CSAVPPGAQETQYF. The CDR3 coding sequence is TGCAGTGCTGTGCCCCCCGGAGCTCAAGAGACCCAGTACTTC.

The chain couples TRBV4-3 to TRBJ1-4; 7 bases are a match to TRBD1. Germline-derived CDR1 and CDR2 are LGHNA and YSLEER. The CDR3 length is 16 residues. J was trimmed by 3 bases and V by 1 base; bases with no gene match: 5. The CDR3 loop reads CASSQVPGQPNEKLFF. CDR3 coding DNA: TGCGCCAGCAGCCAAGTTCCGGGACAGCCTAATGAAAAACTGTTTTTT.

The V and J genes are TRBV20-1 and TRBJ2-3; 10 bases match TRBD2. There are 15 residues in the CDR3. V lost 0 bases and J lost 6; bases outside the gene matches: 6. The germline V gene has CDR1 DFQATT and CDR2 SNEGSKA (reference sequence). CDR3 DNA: TGCAGTGCTAGAGAGTCCAGCGGGGGGGCTGATACGCAGTATTTT. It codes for CSARESSGGADTQYF.

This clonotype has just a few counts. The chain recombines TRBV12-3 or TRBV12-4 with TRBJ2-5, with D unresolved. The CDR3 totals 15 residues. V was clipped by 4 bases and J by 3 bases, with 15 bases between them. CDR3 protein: CASSSRTKPKETQYF. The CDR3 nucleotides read TGTGCCAGCAGTTCTAGAACCAAACCTAAAGAGACCCAGTACTTC.

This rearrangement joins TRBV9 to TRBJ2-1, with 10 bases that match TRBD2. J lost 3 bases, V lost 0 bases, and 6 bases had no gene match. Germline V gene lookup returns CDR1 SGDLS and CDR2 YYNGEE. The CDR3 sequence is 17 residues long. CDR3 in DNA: TGTGCCAGCAGCGTAGTCGAGCGGGGGGGCCACTACAATGAGCAGTTCTTC. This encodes CASSVVERGGHYNEQFF.

The DNA of the CDR3 is TGTGCCAGTAGTATTTGGGAGGGGCCTGGCAATCAGCCCCAGCATTTT. This codes for CASSIWEGPGNQPQHF. The chain uses TRBV19 and TRBJ1-5; D is perhaps TRBD1 (5 bases). CDR1 and CDR2 from the germline V gene are LNHDA and SQIVND (reference sequence). The CDR3 runs 16 residues. With 3 bases removed from V and 2 bases from J, the gap between germline ends came to 14 bases.

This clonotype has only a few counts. The CDR3 nucleotides read TGCGCCAGCAGCTTGTACCCCTACGAGCAGTACTTC. It specifies CASSLYPYEQYF. The chain is built from TRBV5-1 and TRBJ2-7; no clear D gene. In germline, CDR1 is SGHRS, CDR2 YFSETQ. This CDR3 region has 12 residues. V dropped 1 base and J dropped 2 bases, with 4 bases sitting between them.

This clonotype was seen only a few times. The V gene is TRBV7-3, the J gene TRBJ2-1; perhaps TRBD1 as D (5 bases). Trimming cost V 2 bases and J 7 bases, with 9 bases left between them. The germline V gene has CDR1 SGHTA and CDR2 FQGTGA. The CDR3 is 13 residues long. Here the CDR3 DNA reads TGTGCCAGCAGCTTACCCCAGGGTAATGAGCAGTTCTTC. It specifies CASSLPQGNEQFF.

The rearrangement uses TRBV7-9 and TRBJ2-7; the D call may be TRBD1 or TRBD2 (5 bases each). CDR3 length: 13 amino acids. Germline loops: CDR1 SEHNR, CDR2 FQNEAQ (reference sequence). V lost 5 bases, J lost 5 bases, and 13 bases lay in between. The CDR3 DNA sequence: TGTGCCAGCAGCCCTCAAGGGACCGACGAGCAGTACTTC. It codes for CASSPQGTDEQYF.